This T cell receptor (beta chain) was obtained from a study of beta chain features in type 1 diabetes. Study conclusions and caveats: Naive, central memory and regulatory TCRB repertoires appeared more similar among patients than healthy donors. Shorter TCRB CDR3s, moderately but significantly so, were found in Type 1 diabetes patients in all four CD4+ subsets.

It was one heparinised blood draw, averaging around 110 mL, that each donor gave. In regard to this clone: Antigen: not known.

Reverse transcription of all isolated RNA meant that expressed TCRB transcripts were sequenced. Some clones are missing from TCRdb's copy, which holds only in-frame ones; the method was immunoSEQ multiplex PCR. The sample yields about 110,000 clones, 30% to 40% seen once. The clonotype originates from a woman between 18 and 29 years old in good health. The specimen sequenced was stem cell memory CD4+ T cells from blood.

This CDR3 reads CASSQRYKANYGYTF. The CDR3 DNA is TGTGCCAGCAGCCAACGATACAAAGCTAACTATGGCTACACCTTC. The chain links TRBV7-9 to TRBJ1-2; no clear D gene. The V and J ends lost 5 bases and 0 bases respectively, with 13 bases between them. Germline V gene lookup returns CDR1 SEHNR and CDR2 FQNEAQ (reference sequence). The length of the CDR3 is 15 residues.